The rows below give T cell receptor beta chains drawn from one sample of a study of T-cell reconstitution after alpha-beta-depleted transplantation in children. Using its own MiXCR run on the PCR reads, TCRdb lists one record per CDR3 protein. The sample lists about 400,000 distinct CDR3 sequences, 20% occurring once. The specimen comprised PBMCs from the stem cell graft donor, sampled from the stem cell graft. The origin of the receptors is a human donor who donated a stem cell graft to a child with acute myeloid leukemia. Each CDR3 is given with its conserved first and last residue. A D gene is named only where the DNA matches it firmly. Only some rows state a clone size, as once, few, many or a class for expanded clones.

v_gene: TRBV6-2/TRBV6-3
d_gene: -
j_gene: TRBJ2-1
abundance: -
CDR3aa: CASSYESYNEQFF
CDR3nt: TGTGCCAGCAGTTACGAGAGTTACAATGAGCAGTTCTTC

v_gene: TRBV20-1
d_gene: TRBD2
j_gene: TRBJ2-7
abundance: few
CDR3aa: CSAEPGLAGELSYEQYF
CDR3nt: TGCAGTGCCGAACCGGGACTAGCGGGAGAGCTCTCCTACGAGCAGTACTTC

v_gene: TRBV5-1
d_gene: -
j_gene: TRBJ2-3
abundance: -
CDR3aa: CASSLRRATDTQYF
CDR3nt: TGCGCCAGCAGCTTGAGGAGAGCCACAGATACGCAGTATTTT

v_gene: TRBV29-1
d_gene: TRBD1
j_gene: TRBJ1-2
abundance: many
CDR3aa: CSVYGTGATNYGYTF
CDR3nt: TGCAGCGTATACGGGACAGGAGCTACCAACTATGGCTACACCTTC

v_gene: TRBV20-1
d_gene: TRBD2
j_gene: TRBJ2-7
abundance: -
CDR3aa: CSVRHGRAYEQYF
CDR3nt: TGCAGTGTCAGGCACGGGAGGGCCTACGAGCAGTACTTC

v_gene: TRBV20-1
d_gene: -
j_gene: TRBJ1-1
abundance: few
CDR3aa: CSARKLSEAFF
CDR3nt: TGCAGTGCTAGAAAGCTGTCTGAAGCTTTCTTT

v_gene: TRBV10-3
d_gene: TRBD1
j_gene: TRBJ2-7
abundance: few
CDR3aa: CAISDRDRDEQYF
CDR3nt: TGTGCCATCAGTGACCGGGACAGGGACGAGCAGTACTTC

v_gene: TRBV12-3/TRBV12-4
d_gene: -
j_gene: TRBJ2-7
abundance: few
CDR3aa: CASSLEQAAYEQYF
CDR3nt: TGTGCCAGCAGTTTAGAACAGGCTGCCTACGAGCAGTACTTC

v_gene: TRBV6-2/TRBV6-3
d_gene: -
j_gene: TRBJ2-1
abundance: -
CDR3aa: CASSRGRRPGYMGRSYNEQFF
CDR3nt: TGTGCCAGCAGTCGAGGGAGACGACCGGGGTATATGGGTAGGTCCTACAATGAGCAGTTCTTC

v_gene: TRBV19
d_gene: -
j_gene: TRBJ2-7
abundance: many
CDR3aa: CASTTTGDRLGEQYF
CDR3nt: TGTGCCAGTACCACAACGGGGGACCGTCTGGGCGAGCAGTACTTC

v_gene: TRBV29-1
d_gene: -
j_gene: TRBJ2-3
abundance: many
CDR3aa: CSVEEGSPDTQYF
CDR3nt: TGCAGCGTTGAGGAGGGGTCCCCAGATACGCAGTATTTT

v_gene: TRBV5-1
d_gene: TRBD2
j_gene: TRBJ2-5
abundance: -
CDR3aa: CASSSGLAGAGETQYF
CDR3nt: TGCGCCAGCAGCTCAGGACTAGCGGGAGCGGGAGAGACCCAGTACTTC

v_gene: TRBV6-2/TRBV6-3
d_gene: -
j_gene: TRBJ2-3
abundance: -
CDR3aa: CASSYSESADTQYF
CDR3nt: TGTGCCAGCAGTTACTCGGAGTCAGCAGATACGCAGTATTTT

v_gene: TRBV2
d_gene: -
j_gene: TRBJ2-1
abundance: few
CDR3aa: CASSIHEQFF
CDR3nt: TGTGCCAGCTCAATTCATGAGCAGTTCTTC

v_gene: TRBV10-3
d_gene: -
j_gene: TRBJ1-4
abundance: -
CDR3aa: CAISESWGSDEKLFF
CDR3nt: TGTGCCATCAGTGAGTCCTGGGGGAGTGATGAAAAACTGTTTTTT

v_gene: TRBV28
d_gene: -
j_gene: TRBJ1-6
abundance: few
CDR3aa: CASRPRSPYNSPLHF
CDR3nt: TGTGCCAGCAGGCCGAGGAGCCCCTATAATTCACCCCTCCACTTT

v_gene: TRBV11-2
d_gene: -
j_gene: TRBJ2-2
abundance: few
CDR3aa: CASSLAFSYGTGELFF
CDR3nt: TGTGCCAGCAGCTTAGCCTTTTCGTATGGCACCGGGGAGCTGTTTTTT

v_gene: TRBV20-1
d_gene: -
j_gene: TRBJ2-7
abundance: -
CDR3aa: CSASGLPNRREQYF
CDR3nt: TGCAGTGCTAGTGGACTACCGAACCGCCGGGAGCAGTACTTC

v_gene: TRBV5-1
d_gene: -
j_gene: TRBJ2-7
abundance: few
CDR3aa: CASSPSGPAYEQYF
CDR3nt: TGCGCCAGCAGCCCCTCGGGACCAGCCTACGAGCAGTACTTC

v_gene: TRBV5-1
d_gene: TRBD2
j_gene: TRBJ2-1
abundance: -
CDR3aa: CASSMGGNEQFF
CDR3nt: TGCGCCAGCAGTATGGGGGGGAATGAGCAGTTCTTC

v_gene: TRBV6-5
d_gene: -
j_gene: TRBJ2-5
abundance: few
CDR3aa: CASSYAHTQETQYF
CDR3nt: TGTGCCAGCAGTTACGCCCACACCCAAGAGACCCAGTACTTC

v_gene: TRBV12-3/TRBV12-4
d_gene: -
j_gene: TRBJ2-3
abundance: few
CDR3aa: CASTNTDTQYF
CDR3nt: TGTGCCAGCACCAACACAGATACGCAGTATTTT

v_gene: TRBV7-2
d_gene: -
j_gene: TRBJ2-5
abundance: few
CDR3aa: CASSPTSRSQNQETQYF
CDR3nt: TGTGCCAGCAGCCCGACATCTAGGTCACAGAACCAAGAGACCCAGTACTTC

v_gene: TRBV12-3/TRBV12-4
d_gene: TRBD2
j_gene: TRBJ2-7
abundance: -
CDR3aa: CASSPGGWTANYEQYF
CDR3nt: TGTGCCAGCAGTCCCGGGGGGTGGACGGCAAACTACGAGCAGTACTTC

v_gene: TRBV4-1
d_gene: -
j_gene: TRBJ2-3
abundance: -
CDR3aa: CASSHPGLVGTDTQYF
CDR3nt: TGCGCCAGCAGCCACCCGGGACTCGTCGGCACAGATACGCAGTATTTT

v_gene: TRBV15
d_gene: -
j_gene: TRBJ1-1
abundance: few
CDR3aa: CATSRDLGMNTEAFF
CDR3nt: TGTGCCACCAGCAGAGATTTAGGTATGAACACTGAAGCTTTCTTT

v_gene: TRBV20-1
d_gene: TRBD1
j_gene: TRBJ2-5
abundance: -
CDR3aa: CSAGRDSKETQYF
CDR3nt: TGCAGTGCTGGTCGGGACAGCAAAGAGACCCAGTACTTC

v_gene: TRBV20-1
d_gene: TRBD2
j_gene: TRBJ2-7
abundance: few
CDR3aa: CSASGLAGATYEQYF
CDR3nt: TGCAGTGCTAGCGGACTAGCGGGGGCTACCTACGAGCAGTACTTC

v_gene: TRBV7-9
d_gene: -
j_gene: TRBJ2-3
abundance: -
CDR3aa: CASSPSALTDTQYF
CDR3nt: TGTGCCAGCAGCCCGTCTGCCCTCACAGATACGCAGTATTTT

v_gene: TRBV4-2
d_gene: -
j_gene: TRBJ1-1
abundance: -
CDR3aa: CASSQLTSLGTEALF
CDR3nt: TGTGCCAGCAGCCAACTGACTTCCCTGGGCACTGAAGCTCTCTTT

v_gene: TRBV29-1
d_gene: TRBD2
j_gene: TRBJ2-3
abundance: many
CDR3aa: CSVGPSGTPDTQYF
CDR3nt: TGCAGCGTTGGGCCTAGCGGGACCCCAGATACGCAGTATTTT

v_gene: TRBV29-1
d_gene: TRBD1
j_gene: TRBJ1-4
abundance: many
CDR3aa: CSVEAATGPNEKLFF
CDR3nt: TGCAGCGTTGAAGCTGCGACAGGGCCTAATGAAAAACTGTTTTTT

v_gene: TRBV9
d_gene: -
j_gene: TRBJ2-1
abundance: many
CDR3aa: CASSVVNNEQFF
CDR3nt: TGTGCCAGCAGCGTTGTTAACAATGAGCAGTTCTTC

v_gene: TRBV9
d_gene: TRBD2
j_gene: TRBJ2-7
abundance: few
CDR3aa: CASSVGSGSTYEQYF
CDR3nt: TGTGCCAGCAGCGTAGGTAGCGGGAGTACATACGAGCAGTACTTC

v_gene: TRBV28
d_gene: TRBD2
j_gene: TRBJ2-1
abundance: few
CDR3aa: CASRYPGLADNEQFF
CDR3nt: TGTGCCAGCAGGTATCCGGGACTAGCGGACAATGAGCAGTTCTTC

v_gene: TRBV28
d_gene: -
j_gene: TRBJ2-2
abundance: few
CDR3aa: CASRRQYTGELFF
CDR3nt: TGTGCCAGCAGAAGACAGTACACCGGGGAGCTGTTTTTT

v_gene: TRBV12-3/TRBV12-4
d_gene: -
j_gene: TRBJ1-4
abundance: few
CDR3aa: CASSPDGKEDEKLFF
CDR3nt: TGTGCCAGCAGTCCAGACGGTAAGGAGGATGAAAAACTGTTTTTT

v_gene: TRBV29-1
d_gene: TRBD2
j_gene: TRBJ2-1
abundance: few
CDR3aa: CSVDTSGTYNEQFF
CDR3nt: TGCAGCGTTGACACTAGCGGGACTTACAATGAGCAGTTCTTC

v_gene: TRBV4-1
d_gene: -
j_gene: TRBJ2-7
abundance: -
CDR3aa: CASSQGFGYLLTYEQYF
CDR3nt: TGCGCCAGCAGCCAAGGTTTCGGGTACCTACTAACCTACGAGCAGTACTTC

v_gene: TRBV29-1
d_gene: -
j_gene: TRBJ2-3
abundance: -
CDR3aa: CSVKTRVTDTQYF
CDR3nt: TGCAGCGTTAAAACGCGGGTCACAGATACGCAGTATTTT

v_gene: TRBV5-1
d_gene: -
j_gene: TRBJ2-5
abundance: few
CDR3aa: CASSIGQGPQETQYF
CDR3nt: TGCGCCAGCAGTATCGGGCAGGGCCCCCAAGAGACCCAGTACTTC

v_gene: TRBV24-1
d_gene: TRBD1
j_gene: TRBJ2-7
abundance: few
CDR3aa: CATSDPLGTGVNEQYF
CDR3nt: TGTGCCACCAGTGACCCTCTCGGGACAGGGGTGAATGAGCAGTACTTC

v_gene: TRBV5-1
d_gene: -
j_gene: TRBJ2-7
abundance: many
CDR3aa: CASSPGGAYEQYF
CDR3nt: TGTGCCAGTAGTCCCGGTGGGGCCTACGAGCAGTACTTC

v_gene: TRBV7-9
d_gene: -
j_gene: TRBJ2-7
abundance: -
CDR3aa: CASSNLAFAPTYEQYF
CDR3nt: TGTGCCAGCAGTAATCTCGCTTTTGCGCCCACCTACGAGCAGTACTTC

v_gene: TRBV18
d_gene: -
j_gene: TRBJ2-1
abundance: few
CDR3aa: CASSPPLPGTYNEQFF
CDR3nt: TGTGCCAGCTCACCACCACTCCCCGGGACCTACAATGAGCAGTTCTTC

v_gene: TRBV10-3
d_gene: TRBD1
j_gene: TRBJ2-7
abundance: many
CDR3aa: CAISDFGQGAYEQYF
CDR3nt: TGTGCCATCAGTGACTTCGGACAGGGGGCCTACGAGCAGTACTTC

v_gene: TRBV4-1
d_gene: -
j_gene: TRBJ2-1
abundance: few
CDR3aa: CASSQDRGGSNEQFF
CDR3nt: TGCGCCAGCAGCCAAGATCGTGGGGGGAGCAATGAGCAGTTCTTC

v_gene: TRBV12-3/TRBV12-4
d_gene: -
j_gene: TRBJ2-3
abundance: -
CDR3aa: CASRPKVADTQYF
CDR3nt: TGTGCCAGCAGGCCTAAGGTGGCAGATACGCAGTATTTT

v_gene: TRBV29-1
d_gene: -
j_gene: TRBJ1-1
abundance: many
CDR3aa: CSVVSDGDTEAFF
CDR3nt: TGCAGCGTTGTTTCGGACGGAGACACTGAAGCTTTCTTT